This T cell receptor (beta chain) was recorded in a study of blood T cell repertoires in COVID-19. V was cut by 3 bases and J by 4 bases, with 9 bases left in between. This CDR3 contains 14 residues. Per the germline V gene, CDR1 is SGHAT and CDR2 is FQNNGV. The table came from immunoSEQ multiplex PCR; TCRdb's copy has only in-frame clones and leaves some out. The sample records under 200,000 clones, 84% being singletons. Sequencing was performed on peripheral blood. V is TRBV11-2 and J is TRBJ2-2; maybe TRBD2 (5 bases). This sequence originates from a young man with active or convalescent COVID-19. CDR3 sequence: CASSFTRFTGELFF. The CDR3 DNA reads TGTGCCAGCAGCTTTACTAGGTTCACCGGGGAGCTGTTTTTT.